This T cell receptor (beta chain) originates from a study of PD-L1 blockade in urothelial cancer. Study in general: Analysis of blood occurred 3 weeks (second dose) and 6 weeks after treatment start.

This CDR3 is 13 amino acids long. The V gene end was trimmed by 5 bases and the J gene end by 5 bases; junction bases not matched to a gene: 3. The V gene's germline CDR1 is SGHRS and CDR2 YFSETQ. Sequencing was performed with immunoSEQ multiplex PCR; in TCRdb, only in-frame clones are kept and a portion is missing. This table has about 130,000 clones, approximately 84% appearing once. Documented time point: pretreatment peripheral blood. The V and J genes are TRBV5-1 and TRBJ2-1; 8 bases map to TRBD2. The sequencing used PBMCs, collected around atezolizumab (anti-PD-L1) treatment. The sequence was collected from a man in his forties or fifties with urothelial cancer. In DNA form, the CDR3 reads TGCGCCAGCAGACGTAGCGGGAACAATGAGCAGTTCTTC. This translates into CASRRSGNNEQFF.